A selection of T cell receptor beta chains follows, all from one sample in a study of PD-1 blockade in classical Hodgkin lymphoma. Method: immunoSEQ multiplex PCR; TCRdb's copy keeps in-frame clones and lacks some. The sample has roughly 4,200 clones, less than 70% seen once. The material was peripheral blood mononuclear cells (PBMCs), obtained before the second cycle of nivolumab. The origin of the receptors is a human donor with classical Hodgkin lymphoma. The CDR3 runs from the conserved cysteine through the conserved F or W. Each record gives: clone size, V gene, J gene, D gene, CDR3 protein, CDR3 DNA. A D gene is named only where the DNA matches it firmly. Size is omitted from some rows. Given values are once, few, many or a class for expanded clones.

-,TRBV4-1,TRBJ1-1,-,CASSHPGKGETEAFF,TGCGCCAGCAGCCACCCTGGGAAGGGGGAAACTGAAGCTTTCTTT
medium-sized,TRBV27,TRBJ2-7,-,CATASGLHYEQYF,TGTGCCACCGCCTCTGGGCTCCACTACGAGCAGTACTTC
once,TRBV18,TRBJ1-1,-,CASSPRKGWMNTEAFF,TGTGCCAGCTCACCACGAAAAGGGTGGATGAACACTGAAGCTTTCTTT
-,TRBV15,TRBJ2-1,-,CATSRLKTGHNEQFF,TGTGCCACCAGCAGGCTCAAAACAGGGCACAATGAGCAGTTCTTC
-,TRBV4-1,TRBJ2-1,TRBD2,CASSQTWGGEQFF,TGCGCCAGCAGCCAAACCTGGGGGGGTGAGCAGTTCTTC
-,TRBV19,TRBJ2-5,-,CASSINGFPLETQYF,TGTGCCAGTAGTATCAACGGATTCCCGCTAGAGACCCAGTACTTC
large,TRBV2,TRBJ1-1,-,CASSIRGTEAFF,TGTGCCAGCTCCATCCGGGGCACTGAAGCTTTCTTT
-,TRBV28,TRBJ1-6,TRBD1,CASSLGQGVGNSPLHF,TGTGCCAGCAGTTTGGGACAGGGGGTCGGGAATTCACCCCTCCACTTT
-,TRBV5-1,TRBJ1-5,-,CASSLGPQSPQPQHF,TGCGCCAGCAGTTTGGGACCTCAAAGTCCTCAGCCCCAGCATTTT
few,TRBV7-2,TRBJ2-5,TRBD2,CASSLGSGRSTGAQYF,TGTGCCAGCAGCTTAGGTAGCGGGAGGTCGACGGGGGCCCAGTACTTC
-,TRBV19,TRBJ1-1,-,CASSYAINTEAFF,TGTGCCAGTTCTTACGCGATTAACACTGAAGCTTTCTTT
-,TRBV5-4,TRBJ1-2,-,CASSSTGNYGYTF,TGTGCCAGCAGCTCAACAGGGAACTATGGCTACACCTTC
-,TRBV9,TRBJ2-5,TRBD2,CASSVGGIATSGTQYF,TGTGCCAGCAGCGTAGGAGGAATCGCGACTAGCGGGACCCAGTACTTC
-,TRBV7-2,TRBJ2-7,-,CASSLALEQYF,TGTGCCAGCAGCTTAGCTCTCGAGCAGTACTTC
-,TRBV5-4,TRBJ2-3,-,CASSPGRLRTDTQYF,TGTGCCAGCAGCCCGGGGAGACTCCGCACAGATACGCAGTATTTT
-,TRBV11-1,TRBJ2-5,-,CASSHDGDPRRGMAQYF,TGTGCCAGCAGCCACGATGGAGACCCCCGCCGAGGGATGGCCCAGTACTTC
-,TRBV2,TRBJ2-5,-,CASSRPPETQYF,TGTGCCAGCAGTCGGCCACCCGAGACCCAGTACTTC
-,TRBV7-3,TRBJ2-3,TRBD1,CASSPRGGDRQYF,TGTGCCAGCAGCCCGAGGGGTGGGGACAGACAGTATTTT
few,TRBV9,TRBJ2-3,TRBD2,CASSVVPSGSGADTQYF,TGTGCCAGCAGCGTAGTGCCTAGCGGGAGTGGCGCAGATACGCAGTATTTT
-,TRBV13,TRBJ2-1,-,CASSPGLSYNEQFF,TGTGCCAGCAGCCCGGGACTCTCCTACAATGAGCAGTTCTTC
-,TRBV4-3,TRBJ2-3,-,CASSLDYTTDTQYF,TGCGCCAGCAGCCTGGACTATACCACAGATACGCAGTATTTT
few,TRBV10-1,TRBJ1-3,-,CARYNLHNTIYF,TGCGCCCGGTACAACTTACACAACACCATATATTTT
large,TRBV25-1,TRBJ2-7,-,CASRGGSYEQYF,TGTGCCAGCAGAGGAGGTTCCTACGAGCAGTACTTC
-,TRBV28,TRBJ1-1,TRBD1,CASSLPTGLRTEAFF,TGTGCCAGCAGTTTACCGACAGGGCTTCGTACTGAAGCTTTCTTT
few,TRBV4-2,TRBJ2-3,-,CASSPGAGAGADTQYF,TGTGCCAGCAGCCCAGGGGCGGGAGCTGGGGCAGATACGCAGTATTTT
few,TRBV27,TRBJ1-4,-,CASSFMRANNEKLFF,TGTGCCAGCAGTTTTATGAGGGCTAATAATGAAAAACTGTTTTTT
-,TRBV28,TRBJ2-3,TRBD2,CASSHPSGITDTQYF,TGTGCCAGCAGTCACCCTAGCGGGATCACAGATACGCAGTATTTT
-,TRBV7-2,TRBJ2-5,TRBD1,CASNGQGNSETQYF,TGTGCCAGCAACGGACAGGGTAATTCAGAGACCCAGTACTTC
-,TRBV7-8,TRBJ2-3,TRBD2,CASSTLRLAGRTDTQYF,TGTGCCAGCAGCACACTACGACTAGCGGGTCGCACAGATACGCAGTATTTT
few,TRBV7-9,TRBJ1-1,-,CASISPGEAFF,TGTGCCAGCATATCCCCAGGGGAAGCTTTCTTT
few,TRBV5-6,TRBJ1-5,-,CASSLINEDQPQHF,TGTGCCAGCAGCTTGATCAATGAGGATCAGCCCCAGCATTTT
few,TRBV10-2,TRBJ1-5,-,CASSESTVSSQPQHF,TGCGCCAGCAGTGAGTCGACTGTCAGCTCTCAGCCCCAGCATTTT